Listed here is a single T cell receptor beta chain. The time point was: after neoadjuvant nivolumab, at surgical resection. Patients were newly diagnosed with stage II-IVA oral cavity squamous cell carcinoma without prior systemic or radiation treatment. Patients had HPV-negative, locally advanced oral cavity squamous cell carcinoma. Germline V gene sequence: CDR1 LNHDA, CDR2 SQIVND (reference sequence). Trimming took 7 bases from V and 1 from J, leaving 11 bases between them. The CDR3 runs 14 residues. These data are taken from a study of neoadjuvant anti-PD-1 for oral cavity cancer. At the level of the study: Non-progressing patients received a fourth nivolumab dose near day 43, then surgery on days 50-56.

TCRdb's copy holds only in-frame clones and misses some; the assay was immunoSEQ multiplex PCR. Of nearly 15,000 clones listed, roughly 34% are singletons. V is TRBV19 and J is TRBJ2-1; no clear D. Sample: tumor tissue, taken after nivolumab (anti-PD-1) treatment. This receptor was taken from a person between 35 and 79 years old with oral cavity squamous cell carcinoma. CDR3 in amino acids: CASNPTGSYNEQFF. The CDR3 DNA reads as TGTGCCAGTAACCCCACTGGGTCCTACAATGAGCAGTTCTTC.